This passage covers 11 T cell receptor beta chains from one sample sequenced in a study of somatic mutations in cytotoxic T cells in rheumatoid arthritis. TCRdb's table, derived via immunoSEQ multiplex PCR, lists solely in-frame clones and lacks some. The sample lists around 4,200 clones; 75% to 85% were seen once. The sequenced sample consisted of CD8+ T cells sorted from blood. The receptors derive from an adult with rheumatoid arthritis.

This clone was observed once. The chain uses TRBV11-3 and TRBJ2-7; 11 bases fit TRBD1. V was clipped by 5 bases and J by 2 bases; unmatched bases: 5. Per the germline V gene, CDR1 is SGHNT and CDR2 is YENEEA. This CDR3 is 15 amino acids long. The CDR3 sequence is CASSRGTGGTYEQYF. In DNA form, the CDR3 reads TGTGCCAGCAGCCGGGGGACAGGGGGGACCTACGAGCAGTACTTC.

The sample holds one count of this clone. The chain carries TRBV13 and TRBJ2-5; no reliable D call. CDR1 and CDR2 (germline): PRHDT, FYEKMQ (reference sequence). V gave up 5 bases and J gave up 6 bases, with 13 bases separating them. The CDR3 spans 13 residues. The CDR3 DNA follows: TGTGCCAGCAGCCCTAGGATGGGGAAGACCCAGTACTTC. Translating it yields CASSPRMGKTQYF.

CDR3: CASSRADRGSYEQYF. Written as DNA, the CDR3 is TGTGCCAGTAGTAGGGCGGACAGGGGGTCCTACGAGCAGTACTTC. This chain links TRBV19 with TRBJ2-7; 10 nucleotides align to TRBD1. The CDR3 runs 15 residues. From germline, CDR1 is LNHDA and CDR2 SQIVND (reference sequence). V lost 4 bases and J lost 1; bases outside the gene matches: 4. Full variable domain (outside the CDR3, taken from reference TRBV19 and TRBJ2-7): DGGITQSPKYLFRKEGQNVTLSCEQNLNHDAMYWYRQDPGQGLRLIYYSQIVNDFQKGDIAEGYSVSREKKESFPLTVTSAQKNPTAFYLCASSRADRGSYEQYFGPGTRLTVT.

The chain couples TRBV5-4 to TRBJ2-3; tentatively, D is TRBD2 (5 bases). CDR3 length: 15 amino acids. Germline CDR1 SGHNT, CDR2 YYREEE (reference sequence). V lost 0 bases, J lost 1 base, and 9 bases lay in between. CDR3 coding DNA: TGTGCCAGCAGCTTGGCCGGGGTAGGCACAGATACGCAGTATTTT. Its translation is CASSLAGVGTDTQYF.

The chain employs TRBV6-6 and TRBJ1-6, with 8 bases fitting TRBD1. J lost 8 bases, V lost 5 bases, and 5 bases had no gene match. In germline, CDR1 is MNHNY, CDR2 SVGAGI (reference sequence). The CDR3 extends over 14 amino acids. CDR3 loop: CASSRQGPYSPLHF. CDR3 coding DNA: TGTGCCAGCAGTCGACAGGGGCCCTATTCACCCCTCCACTTT.

This clone was observed a few times. V is TRBV7-9 and J is TRBJ2-7, with 7 positions matching TRBD1. The V gene's germline CDR1 is SEHNR and CDR2 FQNEAQ (reference sequence). This CDR3 has 12 amino acids. Germline trimming cut 10 bases from V and 5 bases from J; bases unmatched to any gene: 8. The chain's CDR3 is CATSTGSHEQYF. DNA of the CDR3: TGTGCCACTTCGACAGGGAGCCACGAGCAGTACTTC.

This sequence joins TRBV7-9 and TRBJ2-3; D is possibly TRBD1 (6 bases). The CDR3 sequence is 14 residues long. Between the trimmed V and J ends, which lost 5 bases and 4 bases, there was a span of 13 bases. The V gene's germline CDR1 is SEHNR and CDR2 FQNEAQ (reference sequence). In DNA, the CDR3 is TGTGCCAGCAGCATACAGGGTTGGTCAGATACGCAGTATTTT. Encoded protein: CASSIQGWSDTQYF.

There are a few counts of this clone. The V call is TRBV9, the J call TRBJ1-3; TRBD1 might be the D (6 bases). Germline V gene data show CDR1 as SGDLS and CDR2 as YYNGEE. The CDR3 runs to 13 residues. The V end was cut by 7 bases, the J end by 0 bases, with 8 bases between. The CDR3 DNA sequence: TGTGCCAGCCAGGGGAGCTCTGGAAACACCATATATTTT. Its translation: CASQGSSGNTIYF.

This clone came up once. The V call is TRBV28, the J call TRBJ1-2; 8 positions match TRBD1. CDR1 is MDHEN, CDR2 SYDVKM, per germline. The CDR3 is made up of 14 amino acids. Trimming cost V 5 bases and J 3 bases; bases outside gene matches: 5. The CDR3 protein is CASSPGQADYGYTF. CDR3 DNA: TGTGCCAGCAGTCCGGGACAGGCCGACTATGGCTACACCTTC.

The chain couples TRBV19 to TRBJ1-3; TRBD1 matches 7 bases. This CDR3 comprises 15 residues. CDR1 LNHDA and CDR2 SQIVND come from the germline V gene (reference sequence). Trimming at V came to 1 base and at J to 0 bases, leaving 0 bases not matched to a gene. The CDR3 DNA sequence: TGTGCCAGTAGTATAGCAGGGGGCTCTGGAAACACCATATATTTT. Amino acids: CASSIAGGSGNTIYF.

V and J are TRBV7-3 and TRBJ2-3; 7 bases map to TRBD2. The trim removed 0 bases at V and 7 bases at J, leaving 4 bases unmatched. Germline V CDR1 and CDR2: SGHTA, FQGTGA. CDR3 size: 14 residues. CDR3 in DNA: TGTGCCAGCAGCTTAACGGGGGGGTTAAATACGCAGTATTTT. Encoded protein: CASSLTGGLNTQYF.